This T cell receptor (beta chain) was obtained from a study of blood T cell repertoires in COVID-19. This CDR3 is built from 12 residues. Germline V gene lookup returns CDR1 SQVTM and CDR2 ANQGSEA. After removal of 8 bases from V and 1 base from J, the junction contained 4 bases not matched to a gene. Cohort assignment relied on participant-reported clinical history. The repertoire was sequenced with immunoSEQ multiplex PCR; TCRdb's copy has only in-frame clones and lacks some. The table shows roughly 430,000 clones, with over 75% occurring only once. The sample was PBMCs or T cells enriched from blood (not recorded which). This clonotype originated in a woman in her thirties or forties with acute COVID-19. The gene calls are TRBV29-1 and TRBJ2-5; 7 nucleotides agree with TRBD1. This CDR3 is CSLRDSQETQYF. The CDR3 DNA follows: TGCAGCCTAAGGGACAGCCAAGAGACCCAGTACTTC.